This TCR beta chain is from a study of human T cells and chemical hapten exposure. Background on the study: Throughout a study of about 6 months, patients underwent weekly scalp administration of diphenylcyclopropenone doses.

This clonotype occurred many times. The antigen is undetermined. The time point was: pre-sensitization, week 0. Stated treatment: therapeutic diphenylcyclopropenone sensitization with weekly scalp DPC. V gave up 2 bases and J gave up 4 bases, with 8 bases separating them. Germline V gene lookup returns CDR1 SEHNR and CDR2 FQNEAQ (reference sequence). The CDR3 consists of 13 residues. From the RACE reads, TCRdb called clonotypes with MiXCR, one entry per CDR3 protein. The profile shows approximately 90,000 distinct CDR3 sequences, around 8.8% of them singletons. The study, taken as a whole, reports: PT1 expanded TCR numbers tracked positively with patch test score.

The sample in question was whole blood, obtained in connection with sensitization to the hapten diphenylcyclopropenone (DPC). The V and J genes are TRBV7-9 and TRBJ1-1; maybe TRBD1 (5 bases). The sequence derives from a man in his forties with alopecia areata. Some clones in this sample may be carry-over from other donors' samples. CDR3 in amino acids: CASSLQGTTEAFF. DNA of the CDR3: TGTGCCAGCAGCTTACAGGGCACCACTGAAGCTTTCTTT.